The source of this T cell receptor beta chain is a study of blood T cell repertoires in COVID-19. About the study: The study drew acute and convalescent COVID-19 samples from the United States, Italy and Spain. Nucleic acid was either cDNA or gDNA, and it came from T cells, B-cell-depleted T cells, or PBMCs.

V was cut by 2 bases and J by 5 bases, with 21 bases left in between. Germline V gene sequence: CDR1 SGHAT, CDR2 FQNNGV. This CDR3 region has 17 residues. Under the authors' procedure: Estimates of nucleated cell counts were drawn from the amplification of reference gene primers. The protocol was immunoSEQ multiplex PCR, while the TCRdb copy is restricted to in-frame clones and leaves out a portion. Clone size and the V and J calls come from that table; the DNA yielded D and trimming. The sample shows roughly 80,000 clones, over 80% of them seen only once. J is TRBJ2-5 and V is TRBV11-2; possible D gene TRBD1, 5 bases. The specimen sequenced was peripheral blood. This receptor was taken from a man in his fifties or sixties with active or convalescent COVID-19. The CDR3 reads CASSLKGRAGLRETQYF. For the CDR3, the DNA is TGTGCCAGCAGCTTAAAAGGTCGGGCAGGGCTGCGGGAGACCCAGTACTTC.